This TCR beta chain was documented in a study of T-cell memory formation after mild COVID-19 (TCRdb year 2021). At the level of the whole study: TCR sequence clusters from the two donors were found to be largely donor specific. In two donors, T-cell clones that expanded and contracted after mild COVID-19 were tracked by sequencing TCRalpha and TCRbeta repertoires over time. The cohort was made up of two young adult volunteers, one female and one male, who were previously healthy.

V gives up 3 bases and J gives up 0 bases, and the segment between their germline ends measures 10 bases. From a lookup of the germline V gene, CDR1 and CDR2 are SGDLS and YYNGEE. The CDR3 goes from the cysteine to the phenylalanine over 14 residues. Left in the record is the CDR3 DNA by itself, 42 bases read in frame from the first base. PBMCs were isolated by Ficoll-Paque density gradient centrifugation. On the study overall, not on this receptor specifically: SARS-CoV-2 specificity of the second-wave clones peaking on day 37 was not confirmed. Contracting CD4+ clones were located mainly in the CM and EM memory subsets, whereas CD8+ clones were found to be enriched in EMRA. The study covered only a couple of mild cases, and larger cohorts including severe cases with pre-infection samples were considered necessary. Clones that contracted from day 15 to 85 showed balanced CD4/CD8 phenotypes, whereas a second wave of clones that expanded from day 15 to 37 leaned towards CD4+. The detection of some responding clones in pre-infection memory suggests that pre-existing cross-reactive memory T cells joined the SARS-CoV-2 response.

The listed sequencing device is Illumina NovaSeq 6000. TCRalpha and TCRbeta cDNA libraries were built by 5'RACE with constant-segment primers, adding sample barcodes and unique molecular identifiers. Trizol reagent was used to extract RNA from every sample. Libraries were amplified in two PCR steps, with a second sample barcode and Illumina TruSeq adapters added in the second step. Libraries were sequenced on an Illumina NovaSeq with 2 x 150 bp paired-end reads. The published analysis was carried out like this. Demultiplexing of reads and collapsing into UMI-guided consensus sequences were performed with migec v1.2.7. Using mixcr v2.1.11, UMI consensuses were aligned to TRA and TRB V and J templates and then assembled into clonotypes. A clonotype was counted as expanded or contracted only when both edgeR and NoisET called the clonotype significant, with the noise models trained on biological replicates. For edgeR calls, a false discovery rate-adjusted p below 0.01 and a log2 fold-change threshold of 1 were applied. As an exploratory analysis of dynamics, max-normalized trajectories of the 1000 most abundant clonotypes were examined with PCA combined with hierarchical clustering. Separately sequenced CD4+ and CD8+ repertoires were used to assign the CD4 or CD8 phenotype of responding clones. TCRdb passed the public sequencing reads through fastp at Q25 and MiXCR, retaining productive beta sequences. One record per CDR3 amino acid sequence lists the most common genes and DNA. None of the V and J calls come from the authors' own analysis; TCRdb made them. This sample is represented by fewer than 350,000 distinct CDR3 sequences; 7.5% to 9.5% of them were singletons. Clones ranked in the top ten supply about 22% of the sample.

Only a few counts were recorded for this clonotype. Its antigen has not been determined. Per-base quality was not reported, and no clone a single base away is much larger than it. The specimen was PBMCs or a T cell subset sorted from them (not recorded which). The receptor comes from a man younger than 35 who had mild COVID-19 (a few samples of this study predate the infection). The sample titles of this study are shuffled in the database, so cell type and time point are left out; the donor was told from shared clones. The chain is encoded by TRBV9 joined to TRBJ2-7, and TRBD1 may be the D gene, going by 5 matching bases. The CDR3 is CASSEQGSSYEQYF. The nucleotide sequence reads TGTGCCAGCAGCGAGCAGGGTAGCTCCTACGAGCAGTACTTC.